A single sample is the source of the 27 T cell receptor beta chains below, sequenced in a study of T cell changes during pregnancy in multiple sclerosis. Data came from immunoSEQ multiplex PCR; TCRdb stores just in-frame clones and leaves some out. The sample yields 15,000 to 20,000 clones, around 90% seen once. Source: CD8+ T cells from peripheral blood mononuclear cells, taken after pregnancy. The receptors originated from a female donor in good health, enrolled as a control in a pregnancy study.

J is TRBJ1-1 and V is TRBV19; D remains unclear. V was pared by 5 bases and J by 5 bases, with 18 bases between. The CDR3 consists of 15 residues. The germline gives CDR1 LNHDA, CDR2 SQIVND (reference sequence). The CDR3 sequence: CASSGGTAGYTEAFF. The DNA for the CDR3 is TGTGCCAGTAGTGGTGGTACAGCAGGATATACTGAAGCTTTCTTT.

Only a few counts were recorded for this clone. The chain uses TRBV6-4 and TRBJ1-6; D is possibly TRBD1 (6 bases). The CDR3 is made up of 14 amino acids. The germline gives CDR1 MRHNA, CDR2 SNTAGT. Between the trimmed V and J ends, which lost 2 bases and 13 bases, there was a span of 15 bases. The CDR3 region is CASSDGSEGEPLHF. The CDR3 DNA follows: TGTGCCAGCAGTGACGGTAGCGAGGGGGAGCCCCTCCACTTT.

The V call is TRBV7-9, the J call TRBJ1-4, with 7 bases lining up with TRBD1. The CDR3 spans 15 residues. The ends lost 4 bases at V and 1 base at J; junction bases unmatched: 3. In germline, CDR1 is SEHNR, CDR2 FQNEAQ (reference sequence). The CDR3 here is CASSSRQGTNEKLFF. The CDR3 DNA reads as TGTGCCAGCAGCTCGAGACAGGGAACTAATGAAAAACTGTTTTTT.

The chain carries TRBV28 and TRBJ2-3, with TRBD2 matching over 9 bases. CDR3 size: 15 residues. The V gene's germline CDR1 is MDHEN and CDR2 SYDVKM. With V trimmed by 6 bases and J by 4 bases, 8 bases remained unmatched. This chain's CDR3 is CASRSTSGSADTQYF. The CDR3 DNA follows: TGTGCCAGCAGATCTACTAGCGGGTCTGCAGATACGCAGTATTTT.

The V gene is TRBV7-6, the J gene TRBJ1-4; TRBD1 agrees at 9 bases. The J segment lost 7 bases and the V segment lost 5 bases, leaving 8 bases of the junction unmatched. CDR3 length: 15 residues. Looked up from germline, CDR1 is SGHVS and CDR2 is FNYEAQ. This chain's CDR3 is CASSPALGQGEKLFF. The CDR3 DNA reads as TGTGCCAGCAGCCCTGCCTTGGGACAGGGTGAAAAACTGTTTTTT.

The V and J genes are TRBV20-1 and TRBJ1-1, with 7 nucleotides matching TRBD1. The CDR3 covers 10 residues. The germline CDR1 and CDR2 sequences are DFQATT and SNEGSKA (reference sequence). With 5 bases clipped from V and 10 bases from J, the junction kept 4 bases outside the gene matches. CDR3 in DNA: TGCAGTGCTTTAAGGACAGGAGCTTTCTTT. Amino acids: CSALRTGAFF.

The chain carries TRBV7-9 and TRBJ2-1; D is unresolved. Trimming stripped 4 bases from V and 0 bases from J, with 10 bases between. Germline-derived CDR1 and CDR2 are SEHNR and FQNEAQ (reference sequence). The CDR3 has 15 residues. CDR3 sequence: CASSSRWSSYNEQFF. Here the CDR3 DNA reads TGTGCCAGCAGCTCAAGATGGAGCTCCTACAATGAGCAGTTCTTC.

The chain carries TRBV5-8 and TRBJ1-1; D gene unclear. The germline V and J ends were trimmed by 2 bases and 5 bases, with 10 bases remaining between them. The CDR3 has 13 amino acids. CDR1 is SGHTS and CDR2 is YDEGEE in the germline V gene. CDR3 loop: CASSFSGSTEAFF. CDR3 DNA sequence: TGTGCCAGCAGCTTTTCGGGGTCAACTGAAGCTTTCTTT.

The CDR3 sequence: CASSLGTGMETQYF. The CDR3 region has the DNA TGTGCCAGCAGCTTAGGAACAGGGATGGAGACCCAGTACTTC. The chain recombines TRBV11-3 with TRBJ2-5, with a possible D match to TRBD1 (6 bases). From germline, CDR1 is SGHNT and CDR2 YENEEA. Trimming left V 1 base short and J 5 bases short, with 11 bases between. The length of the CDR3 is 14 residues.

This chain connects TRBV6-5 to TRBJ2-7; D perhaps matches TRBD2 (6 bases). The CDR3 length is 14 residues. The germline gives CDR1 MNHEY, CDR2 SVGAGI. With 5 bases removed from V and 11 bases from J, the gap between germline ends came to 22 bases. In DNA, the CDR3 is TGTGCCAGCAGTCCTCCCGGGACCCAGGAGGGCGAGTACTTC. Translation: CASSPPGTQEGEYF.

J is TRBJ1-2 and V is TRBV7-9, with a weak D call TRBD1 (5 bases). V was trimmed by 4 bases and J by 6 bases, leaving 12 bases between them. CDR1 and CDR2 (germline): SEHNR, FQNEAQ (reference sequence). CDR3 size: 13 residues. The CDR3 region is CASSSPGLDGYTF. In DNA, the CDR3 is TGTGCCAGCAGCTCCCCAGGGTTGGATGGCTACACCTTC.

V gene TRBV6-1 combines with J gene TRBJ2-1; 7 bases are a match to TRBD2. From germline, CDR1 is MNHNS and CDR2 SASEGT. The junction had 11 bases not matched to a gene; V was cut back by 4 bases and J by 8 bases. The CDR3 consists of 15 residues. The CDR3 region is CASSVEPGLYDEQFF. CDR3 nucleotides: TGTGCCAGCAGTGTCGAACCGGGACTATACGATGAGCAGTTCTTC.

The V call is TRBV4-2, the J call TRBJ2-7; 7 bases match TRBD2. V dropped 0 bases and J dropped 2; count of bases not matched to a gene: 4. The CDR3 totals 15 residues. The germline V gene has CDR1 LGHNA and CDR2 YNFKEQ. CDR3 loop: CASSQEAGPPYEQYF. The CDR3 DNA follows: TGTGCCAGCAGCCAAGAAGCGGGGCCGCCCTACGAGCAGTACTTC.

DNA for the CDR3: TGTGCCAGTAGTGTACGGGACAGAAATCAGCCCCAGCATTTT. Encoded protein: CASSVRDRNQPQHF. V is TRBV19 and J is TRBJ1-5, with 7 bases that match TRBD1. With V trimmed by 5 bases and J by 4 bases, 5 bases remained unmatched. The CDR3 loop spans 14 amino acids. Looked up from germline, CDR1 is LNHDA and CDR2 is SQIVND (reference sequence). The full variable domain, its missing parts supplied by reference TRBV19 and TRBJ1-5, is DGGITQSPKYLFRKEGQNVTLSCEQNLNHDAMYWYRQDPGQGLRLIYYSQIVNDFQKGDIAEGYSVSREKKESFPLTVTSAQKNPTAFYLCASSVRDRNQPQHFGDGTRLSIL.

The chain couples TRBV7-3 to TRBJ1-2, with 8 bases fitting TRBD1. Unmatched junction bases numbered 6, after V lost 2 bases and J lost 4 bases. CDR1 SGHTA and CDR2 FQGTGA come from the germline V gene. The CDR3 runs 15 residues. CDR3: CASSLDAGGGYGYTF. CDR3 DNA: TGTGCCAGCAGCTTAGACGCAGGGGGCGGCTATGGCTACACCTTC. Full variable domain (outside the CDR3, taken from reference TRBV7-3 and TRBJ1-2): GAGVSQTPSNKVTEKGKYVELRCDPISGHTALYWYRQSLGQGPEFLIYFQGTGAADDSGLPNDRFFAVRPEGSVSTLKIQRTERGDSAVYLCASSLDAGGGYGYTFGSGTRLTVV.

The J gene is TRBJ1-2, the V gene TRBV14, with D unresolved. Germline lookup yields CDR1 SGHDN and CDR2 FVKESK. This CDR3 contains 11 residues. The V end lost 1 base, the J end lost 8 bases, and 5 bases lay between the germline ends. As DNA, the CDR3 is TGTGCCAGCAGCCAAGGTGGCGGCTACACCTTC. It encodes CASSQGGGYTF.

This chain connects TRBV6-5 to TRBJ2-1, with no clear D. CDR3 length: 12 amino acids. Trimming shortened V by 0 bases and J by 9 bases, and 6 bases separated the two germline ends. The germline V gene has CDR1 MNHEY and CDR2 SVGAGI. The CDR3, as DNA: TGTGCCAGCAGTTACTCTGGAGTTGAGCAGTTCTTC. Amino acid sequence: CASSYSGVEQFF.

The count of this clone is one. The chain couples TRBV10-3 to TRBJ2-7; tentative D call: TRBD1 (5 bases). CDR1 is ENHRY and CDR2 is SYGVKD in the germline V gene. The CDR3 loop spans 15 amino acids. The ends were cut back, 1 base at V and 2 bases at J, with 12 bases in the middle. CDR3 protein: CAISEWQPGPYEQYF. In nucleotides, the CDR3 is TGTGCCATCAGTGAGTGGCAGCCAGGGCCCTACGAGCAGTACTTC.

The J gene is TRBJ2-1, the V gene TRBV5-6, with 7 nucleotides matching TRBD2. This CDR3 spans 15 amino acids. Per the germline V gene, CDR1 is SGHDT and CDR2 is YYEEEE. The ends lost 1 base at V and 4 bases at J; junction bases unmatched: 5. CDR3 sequence: CASSLRLAVYNEQFF. CDR3 sequence (DNA): TGTGCCAGCAGCTTGCGTCTAGCGGTGTACAATGAGCAGTTCTTC. Looking up the rest from reference TRBV5-6 and TRBJ2-1 gives the full variable domain: DAGVTQSPTHLIKTRGQQVTLRCSPKSGHDTVSWYQQALGQGPQFIFQYYEEEERQRGNFPDRFSGHQFPNYSSELNVNALLLGDSALYLCASSLRLAVYNEQFFGPGTRLTVL.

This clone was counted once. The rearrangement joins TRBV18 to TRBJ2-3; 12 positions match TRBD2. CDR1 KGHSH and CDR2 LQKENI come from the germline V gene. Trimming took 6 bases from V and 3 from J; bases not matched to a gene: 4. There are 15 residues in the CDR3. The CDR3 DNA reads TGTGCCAGCTCGACTAGCGGGAGAAGAACAGATACGCAGTATTTT. Translated, it gives CASSTSGRRTDTQYF.

The rearrangement links TRBV4-1 to TRBJ1-2; 7 positions match TRBD1. Per the germline V gene, CDR1 is MGHRA and CDR2 is YSYEKL. The CDR3 has 13 residues. V lost 5 bases to trimming and J lost 2 bases; unmatched junction nucleotides: 2. CDR3 coding DNA: TGCGCCAGCAGCTCACAGGGGAACTATGGCTACACCTTC. It translates to CASSSQGNYGYTF.

The chain links TRBV7-8 to TRBJ1-4, with 7 bases fitting TRBD1. The length of the CDR3 is 16 residues. V gave up 5 bases and J gave up 0 bases; unmatched junction bases: 6. Germline CDR1 is SGHVS and CDR2 is FQNEAQ. CDR3 nucleotide sequence: TGTGCCAGCAGCAACGACAGGGTCCCAACTAATGAAAAACTGTTTTTT. It encodes CASSNDRVPTNEKLFF.

The V call is TRBV5-5, the J call TRBJ2-5; 8 positions agree with TRBD2. The CDR3 spans 15 residues. V gave up 4 bases and J gave up 5 bases; unmatched junction bases: 10. Germline CDR1 SGHKS, CDR2 YYEKEE (reference sequence). This CDR3 is CASSPKTSAGETQYF. The CDR3 DNA reads as TGTGCCAGCAGCCCAAAGACTAGCGCCGGGGAGACCCAGTACTTC.

This CDR3 reads CSVEDEVGTPYGYTF. The CDR3, as DNA: TGCAGCGTTGAAGATGAGGTCGGGACTCCCTATGGCTACACCTTC. The chain is built from TRBV29-1 and TRBJ1-2, with a possible D match to TRBD1 (5 bases). Germline lookup yields CDR1 SQVTM and CDR2 ANQGSEA. Trimming stripped 0 bases from V and 4 bases from J, with 15 bases between. This CDR3 region has 15 residues.

In its sample, this clone was seen a few times. The chain links TRBV11-2 to TRBJ1-2; D perhaps matches TRBD1 (5 bases). This CDR3 has 13 amino acids. Trimming left V 1 base short and J 8 bases short, with 11 bases between. Germline V gene data show CDR1 as SGHAT and CDR2 as FQNNGV. DNA of the CDR3: TGTGCCAGCAGCTTAGTTACAGGCGAGGGCTACACCTTC. This encodes CASSLVTGEGYTF.

The CDR3 sequence: CASSLTTSYEQYF. The DNA of the CDR3 is TGTGCCAGCAGCTTAACTACCTCCTACGAGCAGTACTTC. The gene calls are TRBV7-9 and TRBJ2-7; D not certain. V was pared by 2 bases and J by 0 bases, with 5 bases between. The CDR3 extends over 13 amino acids. The germline V gene encodes CDR1 SEHNR and CDR2 FQNEAQ (reference sequence).

V usage is TRBV29-1 and J usage is TRBJ2-2; D may be TRBD1 (5 bases). From germline, CDR1 is SQVTM and CDR2 ANQGSEA. Trimming left V 0 bases short and J 6 bases short, with 11 bases between. This CDR3 comprises 14 residues. CDR3 DNA sequence: TGCAGCGTTGAAGATTCCCAGGGTTCCGGGGAGCTGTTTTTT. Its translation: CSVEDSQGSGELFF.